Listed below are T cell receptor beta chains from one sample, sequenced in a study of PD-1 blockade in classical Hodgkin lymphoma. Repertoires were generated with immunoSEQ multiplex PCR, while TCRdb's copy carries only in-frame clones and drops some. The profile shows thousands of clones, around three fifths of them singletons. Specimen: peripheral blood mononuclear cells (PBMCs), collected at baseline. The source of these receptors is a human donor with classical Hodgkin lymphoma. The CDR3 runs from the conserved cysteine through the conserved F or W. Fields, in order: J gene, CDR3 length, D gene, V gene, clone size, CDR3 protein, CDR3 DNA. D genes are given only for firm matches. Size tells how often a clone was seen (once, few, many) or the class of an expanded clone, and some rows leave it out.

>TRBJ2-2|14|-|TRBV30|large
CAWNGGLNTGELFF
TGTGCCTGGAACGGGGGCCTGAACACCGGGGAGCTGTTTTTT
>TRBJ2-7|15|TRBD2|TRBV18|-
CASSPPGLAINEQYF
TGTGCCAGCTCACCACCGGGACTAGCTATCAACGAGCAGTACTTC
>TRBJ1-6|13|-|TRBV4-2|-
CASGEAYNSPLHF
TGTGCCAGCGGGGAGGCCTATAATTCACCCCTCCACTTT
>TRBJ2-7|13|TRBD1|TRBV29-1|-
CSVPGQGLYEQYF
TGCAGCGTCCCGGGACAGGGGCTGTACGAGCAGTACTTC
>TRBJ2-7|15|TRBD2|TRBV28|-
CASRAWTSSSYEQYF
TGTGCCAGCAGAGCTTGGACTAGCAGCTCCTACGAGCAGTACTTC
>TRBJ1-1|15|-|TRBV30|-
CAWSRQTSMNTEAFF
TGTGCCTGGAGCCGACAGACTAGCATGAACACTGAAGCTTTCTTT
>TRBJ1-1|14|TRBD1|TRBV27|-
CASRGGGADTEAFF
TGTGCCAGCAGGGGAGGGGGCGCAGACACTGAAGCTTTCTTT
>TRBJ2-6|15|-|TRBV7-2|-
CASSPRTSGANVLTF
TGTGCCAGCAGCCCCCGGACCTCTGGGGCCAACGTCCTGACTTTC
>TRBJ2-3|15|TRBD2|TRBV28|-
CASSYLAGGTDTQYF
TGTGCCAGCAGCTACCTAGCGGGAGGCACAGATACGCAGTATTTT
>TRBJ2-3|16|-|TRBV10-3|-
CAISESASESTDTQYF
TGTGCCATCAGTGAGTCCGCCAGCGAAAGCACAGATACGCAGTATTTT
>TRBJ1-5|17|TRBD1|TRBV19|-
CASSPGQGSYSNQPQHF
TGTGCCAGCAGCCCCGGACAGGGTTCGTATAGCAATCAGCCCCAGCATTTT
>TRBJ2-1|17|TRBD2|TRBV25-1|few
CASSSLSSGSFSGEQFF
TGTGCCAGCAGTTCTCTATCTAGCGGGAGTTTCAGCGGTGAGCAGTTCTTC
>TRBJ2-2|13|-|TRBV13|-
CASSLDRAGELFF
TGTGCCAGCAGCTTAGATCGGGCCGGGGAGCTGTTTTTT
>TRBJ2-7|16|TRBD1|TRBV19|-
CASSLRGQGASYEQYF
TGTGCCAGTAGTCTACGCGGACAGGGGGCCTCCTACGAGCAGTACTTC
>TRBJ2-2|16|-|TRBV4-2|medium-sized
CASSPAVEANTGELFF
TGTGCCAGCAGCCCCGCGGTGGAGGCGAACACCGGGGAGCTGTTTTTT
>TRBJ2-1|13|-|TRBV15|-
CATSLGTDPVGFF
TGTGCCACCAGCCTGGGTACGGACCCAGTGGGGTTCTTC
>TRBJ1-5|12|-|TRBV2|once
CASSDRWQPQHF
TGTGCCAGCAGCGACCGTTGGCAGCCCCAGCATTTT
>TRBJ2-5|15|-|TRBV9|-
CASSTLAGGLETQYF
TGTGCCAGCAGCACCCTAGCAGGGGGGTTGGAGACCCAGTACTTC
>TRBJ2-1|15|TRBD2|TRBV19|medium-sized
CASSGTSGAYNEQFF
TGTGCCAGTAGTGGAACTAGCGGGGCATACAATGAGCAGTTCTTC
>TRBJ2-2|15|-|TRBV18|-
CASSPRDSTDGELFF
TGTGCCAGCTCACCACGGGACTCCACGGACGGGGAGCTGTTTTTT
>TRBJ2-5|13|-|TRBV7-2|-
CASSLGTTGKQYF
TGTGCCAGCAGCTTAGGTACCACCGGGAAGCAGTACTTC
>TRBJ1-5|14|-|TRBV5-6|-
CASSVARGNQPQHF
TGTGCCAGCAGCGTGGCGAGGGGTAACCAGCCCCAGCATTTT
>TRBJ2-7|15|TRBD2|TRBV5-1|large
CASSPRTSGNYEQYF
TGCGCCAGCAGCCCCCGGACTAGCGGGAACTACGAGCAGTACTTC
>TRBJ2-3|15|-|TRBV11-2|few
CASSLVAGATDTQYF
TGTGCCAGCAGCTTAGTGGCGGGGGCCACAGATACGCAGTATTTT
>TRBJ1-1|15|-|TRBV6-5|-
CASSRIGVKNTEAFF
TGTGCCAGCAGTCGGATAGGGGTGAAGAACACTGAAGCTTTCTTT
>TRBJ2-6|16|-|TRBV28|-
CASSLGGAQGANVLTF
TGTGCCAGCAGTTTAGGGGGGGCACAAGGGGCCAACGTCCTGACTTTC
>TRBJ1-2|16|-|TRBV7-9|once
CASSQQAGTLNYGYTF
TGTGCCAGCAGCCAGCAGGCAGGGACCCTTAACTATGGCTACACCTTC
>TRBJ1-5|13|-|TRBV27|-
CASSLGNLKPQHF
TGTGCCAGCAGTTTAGGGAACCTCAAGCCCCAGCATTTT
>TRBJ2-7|14|TRBD2|TRBV27|few
CASKKREVGYEQYF
TGTGCCAGCAAAAAGCGGGAGGTCGGCTACGAGCAGTACTTC